Listed here are 10 T cell receptor beta chains from one sample, sequenced in a study of blood T cell repertoires in COVID-19. Profiled with immunoSEQ multiplex PCR; TCRdb holds only in-frame clones, not every one. Here the sample spans 200,000 to 300,000 clones, about 87% being singletons. Sequenced sample: peripheral blood. These receptors all come from a woman between 35 and 50 years old who had recovered from COVID-19.

This clone was found a few times. The rearrangement joins TRBV10-2 to TRBJ1-1; TRBD1 matches at 8 bases. The CDR3 runs to 16 residues. Germline assignment: CDR1 WSHSY and CDR2 SAAADI. With V trimmed by 7 bases and J by 7 bases, 17 bases remained unmatched. CDR3 sequence: CASNSPGEGQAIEAFF. Written as DNA, the CDR3 is TGCGCCAGCAACTCACCAGGAGAGGGACAGGCCATTGAAGCTTTCTTT.

The rearrangement joins TRBV29-1 to TRBJ1-3, with TRBD1 as a possible D gene (5 bases). The CDR3 covers 13 residues. Trimming pared 4 bases from V and 2 bases from J, leaving 9 bases between. CDR1 SQVTM and CDR2 ANQGSEA come from the germline V gene. CDR3 sequence: CSVGRGAGNTIYF. For the CDR3, the DNA is TGCAGCGTTGGACGGGGGGCTGGAAACACCATATATTTT.

The J gene is TRBJ1-1, the V gene TRBV7-2, with 7 bases lining up with TRBD1. Per germline, CDR1 SGHTA and CDR2 FQGNSA. J gave up 1 base and V 1 base, and 9 bases lay outside the gene matches. The CDR3 is made up of 17 amino acids. For the CDR3, the DNA is TGTGCCAGCAGCTTAGGGGCAGGGGGATTCTCGAACACTGAAGCTTTCTTT. It specifies CASSLGAGGFSNTEAFF. Combining the CDR3 with reference TRBV7-2 and TRBJ1-1 gives the whole variable domain GAGVSQSPSNKVTEKGKDVELRCDPISGHTALYWYRQSLGQGLEFLIYFQGNSAPDKSGLPSDRFSAERTGGSVSTLTIQRTQQEDSAVYLCASSLGAGGFSNTEAFFGQGTRLTVV.

The V and J genes are TRBV5-1 and TRBJ1-4, with TRBD1 as a possible D gene (6 bases). V was shortened by 0 bases and J by 0 bases, with 12 bases between the two germline ends. There are 17 residues in the CDR3. CDR1 SGHRS and CDR2 YFSETQ come from the germline V gene. The CDR3 sequence is CASSLDGRDTTNEKLFF. The CDR3 DNA is TGCGCCAGCAGCTTGGACGGCAGGGACACAACTAATGAAAAACTGTTTTTT. Based on the CDR3 plus reference TRBV5-1 and TRBJ1-4, the full variable domain is KAGVTQTPRYLIKTRGQQVTLSCSPISGHRSVSWYQQTPGQGLQFLFEYFSETQRNKGNFPGRFSGRQFSNSRSEMNVSTLELGDSALYLCASSLDGRDTTNEKLFFGSGTQLSVL.

The chain combines TRBV27 with TRBJ1-5, with 9 bases fitting TRBD1. Germline CDR1 reads MNHEY; CDR2 reads SMNVEV (reference sequence). V shed 4 bases, J shed 0 bases, and the junction held 7 bases outside the gene matches. The CDR3 contains 17 residues. The CDR3 bases are TGTGCCAGCAGTTCTCTAGACAGGGGGTATAGCAATCAGCCCCAGCATTTT. Translating gives CASSSLDRGYSNQPQHF.

This clone was observed once. The chain recombines TRBV7-9 with TRBJ1-2; possible D gene TRBD1, 5 bases. The V and J ends lost 1 base and 4 bases respectively, with 10 bases between them. This CDR3 spans 14 amino acids. The germline V gene encodes CDR1 SEHNR and CDR2 FQNEAQ (reference sequence). DNA of the CDR3: TGTGCCAGCAGCTTAGAGGGGCGCATCTATGGCTACACCTTC. This translates into CASSLEGRIYGYTF.

J is TRBJ2-7 and V is TRBV15; D possibly corresponds to TRBD1 (6 bases). This CDR3 is 13 amino acids long. The V gene lost 1 base and the J gene lost 6 bases, with 10 bases spanning the gap. Germline assignment: CDR1 LNHNV and CDR2 YYDKDF (reference sequence). CDR3 sequence reads: CATSRAGAGEQYF. The CDR3 DNA reads as TGTGCCACCAGCAGAGCAGGGGCGGGCGAGCAGTACTTC.

The V and J genes are TRBV30 and TRBJ1-1; TRBD1 aligns across 8 bases. The CDR3 sequence is 15 residues long. J was trimmed by 1 base and V by 5 bases; bases with no gene match: 9. Germline CDR1 and CDR2: GTSNPN and SVGIG (reference sequence). CDR3 in amino acids: CAWETGGPWNTEAFF. CDR3 bases: TGTGCCTGGGAAACAGGGGGACCATGGAACACTGAAGCTTTCTTT.

V is TRBV3-1 (or the pseudogene TRBV3-2) and J is TRBJ2-3; possible D gene TRBD2, 6 bases. The germline CDR1 and CDR2 sequences are LGHDT and YNNKEL (reference sequence). The CDR3 is made up of 16 amino acids. V dropped 5 bases and J dropped 0 bases, with 15 bases sitting between them. CDR3: CASSSQAGSSTDTQYF. CDR3 bases: TGTGCCAGCAGCTCCCAAGCGGGCTCTAGCACAGATACGCAGTATTTT.

CDR3: CASSPGPGTLPEQFF. The CDR3 coding sequence is TGTGCCAGCTCACCAGGTCCCGGGACTCTACCTGAGCAGTTCTTC. V and J are TRBV18 and TRBJ2-1; maybe TRBD2 (6 bases). Germline-derived CDR1 and CDR2 are KGHSH and LQKENI. With 2 bases removed from V and 9 bases from J, the gap between germline ends came to 17 bases. CDR3 length: 15 amino acids.